The clone carrying this T cell receptor (beta chain) was seen at least ten times. This sample was included in a study of neurological immune-mediated disorders. A single record per CDR3 protein comes from TCRdb applying MiXCR to the 5' RACE reads. The sample lists 44,000 or so distinct CDR3 sequences, under 6.5% occurring once. V lost 5 bases and J lost 7, with 18 bases in between. The CDR3 spans 15 residues. The germline gives CDR1 MDHEN, CDR2 SYDVKM. Sequencing was performed on CD4+ T cells from blood. The chain combines TRBV28 with TRBJ2-4; D is undetermined. The sequence derives from a woman between 40 and 50 years old in good health. The CDR3 region has the DNA TGTGCCAGCAGTGTAATCGAACTCGGGCAGAACATTCAGTACTTC. As protein: CASSVIELGQNIQYF.